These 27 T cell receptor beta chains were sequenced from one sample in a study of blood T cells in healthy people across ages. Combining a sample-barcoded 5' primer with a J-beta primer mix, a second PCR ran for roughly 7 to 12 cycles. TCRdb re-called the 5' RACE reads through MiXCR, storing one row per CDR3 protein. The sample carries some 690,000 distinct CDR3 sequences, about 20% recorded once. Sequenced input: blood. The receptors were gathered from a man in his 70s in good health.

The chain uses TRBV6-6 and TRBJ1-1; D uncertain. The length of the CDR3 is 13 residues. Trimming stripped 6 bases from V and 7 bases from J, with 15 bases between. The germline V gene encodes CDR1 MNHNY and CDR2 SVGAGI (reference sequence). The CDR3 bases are TGTGCCAGCAGCACCAGAGGATCGGGTGAAGCTTTCTTT. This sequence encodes CASSTRGSGEAFF.

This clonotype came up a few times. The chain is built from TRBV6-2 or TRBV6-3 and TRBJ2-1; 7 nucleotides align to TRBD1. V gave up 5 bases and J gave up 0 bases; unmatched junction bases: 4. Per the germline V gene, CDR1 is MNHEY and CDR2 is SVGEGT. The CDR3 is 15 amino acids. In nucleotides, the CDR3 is TGTGCCAGCAGTAGGGACAGTAGCTCCTACAATGAGCAGTTCTTC. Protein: CASSRDSSSYNEQFF.

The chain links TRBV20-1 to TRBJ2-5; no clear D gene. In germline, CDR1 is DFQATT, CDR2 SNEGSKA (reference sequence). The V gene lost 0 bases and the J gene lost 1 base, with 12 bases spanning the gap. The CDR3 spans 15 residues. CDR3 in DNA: TGCAGTGCTAGAGATCCCCAAAGCGTCCAAGAGACCCAGTACTTC. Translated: CSARDPQSVQETQYF.

The CDR3 nucleotides read TGCGCCAGCAGCCCTATGAGCGGGGGCGTGAAGACCCAGTACTTC. Its translation: CASSPMSGGVKTQYF. This sequence joins TRBV5-1 and TRBJ2-5; 8 bases fit TRBD2. Germline V CDR1 and CDR2: SGHRS, YFSETQ. The CDR3 is 15 amino acids. The trim removed 4 bases at V and 6 bases at J, leaving 11 bases unmatched.

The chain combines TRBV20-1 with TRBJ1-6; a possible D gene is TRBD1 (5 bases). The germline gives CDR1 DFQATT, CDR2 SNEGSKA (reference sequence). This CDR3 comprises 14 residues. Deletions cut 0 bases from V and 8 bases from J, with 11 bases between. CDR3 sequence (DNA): TGCAGTGCTAGAGATGGACTGGGGGATTCACCCCTCCACTTT. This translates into CSARDGLGDSPLHF.

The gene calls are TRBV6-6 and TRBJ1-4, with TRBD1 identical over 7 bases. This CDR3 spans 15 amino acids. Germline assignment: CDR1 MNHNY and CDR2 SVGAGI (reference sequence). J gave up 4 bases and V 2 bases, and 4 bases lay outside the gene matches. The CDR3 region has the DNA TGTGCCAGCAGTTACCGGGCAGGGGGTAATGAAAAACTGTTTTTT. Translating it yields CASSYRAGGNEKLFF.

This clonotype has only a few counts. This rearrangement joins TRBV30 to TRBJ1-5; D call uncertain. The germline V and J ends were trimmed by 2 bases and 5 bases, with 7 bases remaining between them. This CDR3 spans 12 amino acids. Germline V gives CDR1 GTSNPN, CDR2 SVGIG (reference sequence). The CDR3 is CAWSTEDQPQHF. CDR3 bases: TGTGCCTGGAGTACTGAAGATCAGCCCCAGCATTTT.

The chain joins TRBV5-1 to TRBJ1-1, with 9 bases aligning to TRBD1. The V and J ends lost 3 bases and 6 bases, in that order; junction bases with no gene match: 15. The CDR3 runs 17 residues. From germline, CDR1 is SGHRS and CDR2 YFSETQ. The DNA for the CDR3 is TGCGCCAGCAGCTATACAGGGGGCGCGAGTAAAAACGCTGAAGCTTTCTTT. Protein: CASSYTGGASKNAEAFF.

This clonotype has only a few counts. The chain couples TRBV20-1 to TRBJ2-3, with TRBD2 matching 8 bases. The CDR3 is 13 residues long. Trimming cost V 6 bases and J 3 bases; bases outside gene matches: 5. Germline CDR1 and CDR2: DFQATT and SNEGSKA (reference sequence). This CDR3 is CSAIAGITDTQYF. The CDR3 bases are TGCAGTGCCATAGCGGGGATTACAGATACGCAGTATTTT.

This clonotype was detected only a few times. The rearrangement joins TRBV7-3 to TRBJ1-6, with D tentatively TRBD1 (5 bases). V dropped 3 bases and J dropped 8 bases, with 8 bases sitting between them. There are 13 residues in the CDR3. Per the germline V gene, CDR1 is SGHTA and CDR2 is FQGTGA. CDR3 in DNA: TGTGCCAGCAGCTTTGACAGAGATTCACCCCTCCACTTT. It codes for CASSFDRDSPLHF.

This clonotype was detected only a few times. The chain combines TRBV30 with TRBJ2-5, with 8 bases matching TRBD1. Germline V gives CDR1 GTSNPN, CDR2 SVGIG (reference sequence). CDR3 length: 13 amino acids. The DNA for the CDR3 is TGTGCGGCAACGGGCAGGGGGCTTGAGACCCAGTACTTC. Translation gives CAATGRGLETQYF.

CDR3 in amino acids: CASSQVRGGRTDTQYF. In DNA, the CDR3 is TGTGCCAGCAGCCAGGTGAGGGGCGGGCGCACAGATACGCAGTATTTT. V is TRBV14 and J is TRBJ2-3, with D possibly being TRBD1 or TRBD2 (5 bases each). The CDR3 has 16 residues. Germline CDR1 is SGHDN and CDR2 is FVKESK. Trimming removed 3 bases from V and 1 base from J, with 14 bases in between.

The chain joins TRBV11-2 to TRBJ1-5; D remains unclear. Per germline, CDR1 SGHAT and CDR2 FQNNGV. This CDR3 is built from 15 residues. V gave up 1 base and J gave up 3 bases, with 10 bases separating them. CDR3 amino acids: CASSLGEGINQPQHF. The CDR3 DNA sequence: TGTGCCAGCAGCTTAGGGGAGGGCATCAATCAGCCCCAGCATTTT.

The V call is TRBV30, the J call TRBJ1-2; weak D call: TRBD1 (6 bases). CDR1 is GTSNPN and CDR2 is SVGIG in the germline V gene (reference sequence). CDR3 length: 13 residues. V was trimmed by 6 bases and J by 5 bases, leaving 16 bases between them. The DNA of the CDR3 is TGTGCCTGCCAAGGGGGAGGAGAATATGGCTACACCTTC. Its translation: CACQGGGEYGYTF.

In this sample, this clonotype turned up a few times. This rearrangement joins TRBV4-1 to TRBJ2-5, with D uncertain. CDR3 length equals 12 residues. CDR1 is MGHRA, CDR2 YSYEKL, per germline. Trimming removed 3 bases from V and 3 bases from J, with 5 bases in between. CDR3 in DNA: TGCGCCAGCAGCCAGGCTAAAGAGACCCAGTACTTC. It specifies CASSQAKETQYF.

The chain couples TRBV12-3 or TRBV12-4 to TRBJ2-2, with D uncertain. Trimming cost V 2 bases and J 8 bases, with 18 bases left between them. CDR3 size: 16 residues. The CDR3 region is CASSLIMSGVSGELFF. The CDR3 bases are TGTGCCAGCAGTTTAATAATGAGTGGGGTTTCAGGGGAGCTGTTTTTT.

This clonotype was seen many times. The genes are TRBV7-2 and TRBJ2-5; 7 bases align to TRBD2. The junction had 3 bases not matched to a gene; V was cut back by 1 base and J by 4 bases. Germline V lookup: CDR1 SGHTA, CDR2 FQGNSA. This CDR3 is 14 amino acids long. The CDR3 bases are TGTGCCAGCAGCTTAGGACTAGCCCCAGAGACCCAGTACTTC. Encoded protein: CASSLGLAPETQYF.

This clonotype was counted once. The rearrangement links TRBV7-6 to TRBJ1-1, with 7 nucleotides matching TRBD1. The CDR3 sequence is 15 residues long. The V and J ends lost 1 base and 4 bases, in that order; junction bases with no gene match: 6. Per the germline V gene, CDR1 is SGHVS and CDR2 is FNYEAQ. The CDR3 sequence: CASSLDGTDSTEAFF. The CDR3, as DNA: TGTGCCAGCAGCTTAGACGGGACAGATAGCACTGAAGCTTTCTTT.

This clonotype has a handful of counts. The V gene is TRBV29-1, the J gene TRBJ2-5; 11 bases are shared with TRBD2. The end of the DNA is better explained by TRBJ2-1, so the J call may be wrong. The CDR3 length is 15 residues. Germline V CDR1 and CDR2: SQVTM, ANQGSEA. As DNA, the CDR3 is TGCAGCGTTGATAGCGGGGGGGCCTTGGGTAATGAGCAGTTCTTC. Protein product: CSVDSGGALGNEQFF.

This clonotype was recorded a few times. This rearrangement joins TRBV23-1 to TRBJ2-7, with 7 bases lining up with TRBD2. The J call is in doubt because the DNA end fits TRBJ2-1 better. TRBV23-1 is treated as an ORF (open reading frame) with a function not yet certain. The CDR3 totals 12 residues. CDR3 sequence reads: CASWGGGNEQFF. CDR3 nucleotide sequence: TGCGCCAGCTGGGGGGGAGGGAATGAGCAGTTCTTC.

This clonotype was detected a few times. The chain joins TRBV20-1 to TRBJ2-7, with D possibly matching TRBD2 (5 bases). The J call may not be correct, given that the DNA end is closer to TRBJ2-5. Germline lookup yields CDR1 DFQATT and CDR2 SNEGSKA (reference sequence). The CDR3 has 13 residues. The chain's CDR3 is CSAAGSSPKTQYF. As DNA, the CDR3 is TGCAGTGCTGCGGGCAGCTCCCCGAAGACCCAGTACTTC.

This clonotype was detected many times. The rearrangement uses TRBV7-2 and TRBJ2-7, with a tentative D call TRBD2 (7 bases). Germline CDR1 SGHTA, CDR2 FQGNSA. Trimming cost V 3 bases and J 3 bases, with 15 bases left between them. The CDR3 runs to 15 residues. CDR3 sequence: CASSLQGRGFYEQYF. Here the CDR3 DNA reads TGTGCCAGCAGCTTGCAGGGGAGGGGGTTCTACGAGCAGTACTTC.

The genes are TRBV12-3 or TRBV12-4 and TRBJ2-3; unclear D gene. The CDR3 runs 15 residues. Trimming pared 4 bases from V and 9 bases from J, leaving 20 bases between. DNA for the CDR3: TGTGCCAGCAGTTCCCTCGCGGCCCTCAGTGGAACGCAGTATTTT. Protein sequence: CASSSLAALSGTQYF.

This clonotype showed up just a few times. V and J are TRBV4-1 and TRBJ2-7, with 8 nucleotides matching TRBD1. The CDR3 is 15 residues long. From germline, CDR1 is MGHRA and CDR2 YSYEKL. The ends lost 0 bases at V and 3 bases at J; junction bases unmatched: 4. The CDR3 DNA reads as TGCGCCAGCAGCCAAGAACGGACAGGGCTCTACGAGCAGTACTTC. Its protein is CASSQERTGLYEQYF.

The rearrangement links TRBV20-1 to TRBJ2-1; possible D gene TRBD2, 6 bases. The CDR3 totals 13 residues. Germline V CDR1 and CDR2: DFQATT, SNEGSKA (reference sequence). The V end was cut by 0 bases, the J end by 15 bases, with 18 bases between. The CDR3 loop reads CSARDRASHGGFF. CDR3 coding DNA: TGCAGTGCTAGAGATCGGGCTAGCCACGGGGGGTTCTTC.

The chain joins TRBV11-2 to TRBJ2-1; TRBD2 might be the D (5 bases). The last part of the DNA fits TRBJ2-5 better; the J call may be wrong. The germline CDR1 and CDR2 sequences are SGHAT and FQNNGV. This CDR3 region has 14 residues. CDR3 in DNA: TGTGCCAGCAGCTCCCCCCCAGAGCGGGAGACCCAGTACTTC. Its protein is CASSSPPERETQYF.

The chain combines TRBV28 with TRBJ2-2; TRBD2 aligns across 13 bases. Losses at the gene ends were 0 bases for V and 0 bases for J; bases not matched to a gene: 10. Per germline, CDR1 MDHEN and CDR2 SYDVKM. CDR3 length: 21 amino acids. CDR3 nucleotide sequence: TGTGCCAGCAGTTTATGGGGACTAGCGGGGAGCATACCCGCGAACACCGGGGAGCTGTTTTTT. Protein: CASSLWGLAGSIPANTGELFF.